This TCR beta chain appears in the sequencing data of a study of CD8+ T cells in alopecia areata (dated 2018 in TCRdb). A note on the overall study: Treated patients were enrolled in an open-label pilot trial of oral tofacitinib, 5 to 10 mg twice daily, for moderate-to-severe alopecia areata. Patients stayed on tofacitinib for 6 to 18 months and then had 6 months of follow-up off drug so that delayed response and recurrence could be assessed. The SALT score, which quantifies the percentage of affected scalp surface area, was used to measure disease severity in treated patients. The study used high-throughput TCRbeta sequencing to examine T cell clonal expansion in alopecia areata, in both the C3H/HeJ mouse model and human patients. On the human side, TCRbeta sequencing was run on scalp tissue and on sorted CD4+ and CD8+ peripheral blood T cells from healthy controls and from alopecia areata patients with either patchy or totalis/universalis disease. Biopsies were taken from tofacitinib-treated patients at baseline and at 4 and 24 weeks of treatment, and a later scalp biopsy was taken in several of the tofacitinib-treated patients. Scalp clonality was compared among normal scalp (n=4), patchy alopecia areata scalp (n=8), and alopecia totalis/universalis scalp (n=8). RNA was obtained with the PAXgene miRNA kit for fixed scalp, the miRNeasy kit for PBMCs, and the RNeasy kit for mouse skin. TCRbeta CDR3 regions were amplified by immunoSEQ multiplex PCR with 35 Vbeta forward and 13 Jbeta reverse primers. General findings and caveats noted by the study authors: Shared TCR sequences between patients were less evident than in mice, which may be partly attributable to HLA diversity in the patient population. Lesional scalp, especially in alopecia totalis/universalis, showed higher clonality and more expanded CD8+ clones than normal scalp, suggesting antigenic drive. Scalp clonality and the number of expanded CD8+ clones among the top 100 scalp clones were significantly decreased by tofacitinib. During tofacitinib treatment, many expanded lesional clones stuck around in both scalp and blood, and this persistence may partly explain why relapse happens after treatment is stopped. Because the treated cohort was small and had only one nonresponder, larger studies are needed to examine links between baseline CD8+ expansion and response. Scalp TCR repertoire analysis is complicated because resident alphabeta T cells in normal human skin are also sequenced, whereas mouse skin is dominated by gammadelta T cells.

The CDR3 contains 14 residues, cysteine and phenylalanine counted. The entry retains the CDR3 DNA only, 42 bases that are in frame from base 1. CDR1 is given as SQVTM and CDR2 as ANQGSEA, both from the germline V gene. Trimmed from V: 1 base; trimmed from J: 0 bases; junction bases lacking a gene match: 2. In the case of this clone: The target of this receptor is not known. Per-base qualities were not stored, and no clone one base away is much larger.

Libraries were made using the immunoSEQ multiplex PCR assay. RNA was extracted from all samples and reverse transcribed into cDNA as template for TCR sequencing. SuperScript III was used to make first-strand cDNA, primed with a 2:1 mix of oligo-dT and random hexamers. A synthetic immune receptor repertoire was used to assess amplification bias, and residual bias was removed computationally. Under the source paper's analysis protocol: Raw reads were preprocessed to remove errors, and CDR3 was defined according to IMGT conventions as the region from the conserved cysteine to phenylalanine. To get clonality, Shannon entropy was normalized by log2 of the number of productive unique TCRs and the result was subtracted from 1. Whether each scalp clone was CD4 or CD8 was inferred by checking scalp TCRbeta sequences against the CD4 and CD8 repertoires from sorted blood. Sourced from immuneACCESS, this table was stored by TCRdb with only in-frame sequences that have V and J called. A share of the clones is absent; for the studies checked, an unresolved V gene accounts for under half, and the remainder has no known explanation. V, J and clone size are those of that table, while D and trimming were read from the DNA. Within this sample are approximately 280,000 clones, with roughly 60% of them counted one time only. About 1.7% of the sample belongs to the ten largest clones.

Per the publication, the time point label means: about 5 months on oral tofacitinib. According to the study, the label for this sample's treatment or condition signals: oral pan-JAK inhibitor, 5-10 mg twice daily. Lesional scalp punch biopsies and peripheral blood were obtained from alopecia areata patients. PBMCs were isolated by density centrifugation and stained for CD3, CD4 and CD8, after which CD4+ and CD8+ T cells were sorted on a FACSAria. This receptor was identified in a human donor with alopecia areata. The V gene is TRBV29-1 and the J gene is TRBJ2-7; TRBD1 matches 8 bases in the middle. The sample was CD4+ T cells sorted from blood, taken at week 24, from a patient treated with tofacitinib. The bases are TGCAGCGTTGAAGGGACAGGGATCTCCTACGAGCAGTACTTC. It codes for CSVEGTGISYEQYF.